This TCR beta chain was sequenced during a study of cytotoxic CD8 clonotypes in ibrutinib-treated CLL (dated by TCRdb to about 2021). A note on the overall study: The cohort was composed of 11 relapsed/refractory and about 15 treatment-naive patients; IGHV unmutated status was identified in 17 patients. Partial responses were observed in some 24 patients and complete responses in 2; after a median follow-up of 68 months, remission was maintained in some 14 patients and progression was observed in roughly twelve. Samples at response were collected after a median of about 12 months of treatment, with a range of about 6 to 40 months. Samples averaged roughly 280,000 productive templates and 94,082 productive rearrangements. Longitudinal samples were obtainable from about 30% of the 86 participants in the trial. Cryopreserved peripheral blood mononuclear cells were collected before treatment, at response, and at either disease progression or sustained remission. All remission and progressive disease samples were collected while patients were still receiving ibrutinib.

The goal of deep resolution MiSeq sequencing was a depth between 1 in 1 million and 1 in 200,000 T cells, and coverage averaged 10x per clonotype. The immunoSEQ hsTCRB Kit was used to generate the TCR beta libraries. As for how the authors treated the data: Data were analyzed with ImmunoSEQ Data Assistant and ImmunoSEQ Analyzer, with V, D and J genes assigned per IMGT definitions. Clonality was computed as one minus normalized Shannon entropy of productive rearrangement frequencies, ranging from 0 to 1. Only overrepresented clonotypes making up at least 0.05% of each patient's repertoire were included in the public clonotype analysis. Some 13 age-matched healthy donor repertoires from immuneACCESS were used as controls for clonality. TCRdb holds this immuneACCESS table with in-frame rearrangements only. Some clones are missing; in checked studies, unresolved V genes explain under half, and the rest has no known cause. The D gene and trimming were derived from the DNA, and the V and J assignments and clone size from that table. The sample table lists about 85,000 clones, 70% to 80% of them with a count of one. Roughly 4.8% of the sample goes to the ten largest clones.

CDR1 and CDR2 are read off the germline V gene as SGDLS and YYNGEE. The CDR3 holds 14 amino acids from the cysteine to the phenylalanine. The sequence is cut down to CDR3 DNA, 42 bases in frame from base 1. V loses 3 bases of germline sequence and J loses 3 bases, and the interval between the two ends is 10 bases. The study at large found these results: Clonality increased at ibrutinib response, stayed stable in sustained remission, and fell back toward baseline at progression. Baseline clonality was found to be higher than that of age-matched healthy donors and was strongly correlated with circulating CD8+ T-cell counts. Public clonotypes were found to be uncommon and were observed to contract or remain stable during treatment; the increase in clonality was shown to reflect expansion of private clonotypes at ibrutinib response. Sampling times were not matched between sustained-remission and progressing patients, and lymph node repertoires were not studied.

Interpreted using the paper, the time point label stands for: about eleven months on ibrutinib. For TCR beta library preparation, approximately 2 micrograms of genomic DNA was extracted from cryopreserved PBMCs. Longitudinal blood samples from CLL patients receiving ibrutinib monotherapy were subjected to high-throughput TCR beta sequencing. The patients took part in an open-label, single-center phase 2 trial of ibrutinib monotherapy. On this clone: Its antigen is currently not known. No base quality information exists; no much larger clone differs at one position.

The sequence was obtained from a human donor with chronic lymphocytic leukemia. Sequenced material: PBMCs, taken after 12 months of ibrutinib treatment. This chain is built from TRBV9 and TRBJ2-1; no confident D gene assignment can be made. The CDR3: CASSGWGGYNEQFF. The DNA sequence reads TGTGCCAGCAGCGGATGGGGTGGCTACAATGAGCAGTTCTTC.